This record looks at one T cell receptor beta chain sequence and its context. V trimming: 6 bases; J trimming: 4 bases; junction bases outside the gene matches: 8. This CDR3 is built from 15 residues. In germline, CDR1 is SNHLY, CDR2 FYNNEI. This specimen comes from a study of blood T cell repertoires in COVID-19. Whole-study context: Sources were T cells, B-cell-depleted T cells, or PBMCs; the material itself was cDNA or gDNA.

Repertoires were generated with immunoSEQ multiplex PCR, while TCRdb's copy carries only in-frame clones and drops some. The sample holds roughly 150,000 clones; 75% to 85% are singletons and the top ten take 0.5% to 0.65%. The sequenced sample consisted of peripheral blood. The TCR comes from a man aged 60 to 75 with acute or convalescent COVID-19. J is TRBJ2-5 and V is TRBV2; TRBD2 matches 10 bases. CDR3 in amino acids: CASSPSASGGETQYF. The CDR3, as DNA: TGTGCCAGCAGCCCCTCGGCTAGCGGGGGAGAGACCCAGTACTTC.